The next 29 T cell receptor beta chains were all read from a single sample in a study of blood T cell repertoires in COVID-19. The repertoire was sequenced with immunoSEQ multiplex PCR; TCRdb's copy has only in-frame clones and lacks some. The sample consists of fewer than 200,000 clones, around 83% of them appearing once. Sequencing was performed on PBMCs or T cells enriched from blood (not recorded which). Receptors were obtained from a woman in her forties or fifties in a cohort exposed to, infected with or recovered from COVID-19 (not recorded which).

This CDR3 is CAISEGEGANYGYTF. In DNA form, the CDR3 reads TGTGCCATCAGTGAGGGGGAGGGGGCTAACTATGGCTACACCTTC. This sequence joins TRBV10-3 and TRBJ1-2; a weak D match, TRBD1 (6 bases). Trimming cost V 2 bases and J 0 bases, with 10 bases left between them. The CDR3 contains 15 residues. Germline V gene sequence: CDR1 ENHRY, CDR2 SYGVKD.

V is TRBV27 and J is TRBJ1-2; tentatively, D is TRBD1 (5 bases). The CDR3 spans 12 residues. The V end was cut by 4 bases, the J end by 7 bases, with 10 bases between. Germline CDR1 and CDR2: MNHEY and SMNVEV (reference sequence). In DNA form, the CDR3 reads TGTGCCAGCAGTTCGACAGCCGGTGGCTACACCTTC. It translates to CASSSTAGGYTF.

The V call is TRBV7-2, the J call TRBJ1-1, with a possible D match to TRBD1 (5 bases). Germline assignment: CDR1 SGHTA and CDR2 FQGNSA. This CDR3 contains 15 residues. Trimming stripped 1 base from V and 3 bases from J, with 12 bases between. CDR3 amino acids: CASSLVWRGDTEAFF. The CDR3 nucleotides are TGTGCCAGCAGCTTAGTATGGCGGGGGGACACTGAAGCTTTCTTT.

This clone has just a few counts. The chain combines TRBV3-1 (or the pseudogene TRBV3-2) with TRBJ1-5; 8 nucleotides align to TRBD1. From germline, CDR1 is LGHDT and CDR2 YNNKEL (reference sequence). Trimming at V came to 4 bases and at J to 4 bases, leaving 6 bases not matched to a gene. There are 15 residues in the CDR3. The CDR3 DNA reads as TGTGCCAGCAGCCCAGGGACAGGAACAAATCAGCCCCAGCATTTT. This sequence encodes CASSPGTGTNQPQHF.

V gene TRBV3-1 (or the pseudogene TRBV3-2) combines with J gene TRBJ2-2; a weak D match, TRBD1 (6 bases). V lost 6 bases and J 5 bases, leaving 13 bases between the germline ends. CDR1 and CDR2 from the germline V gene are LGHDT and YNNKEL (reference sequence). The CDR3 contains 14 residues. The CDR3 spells CASRLAGATGELFF. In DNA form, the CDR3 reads TGTGCCAGCAGGCTTGCAGGGGCGACCGGGGAGCTGTTTTTT.

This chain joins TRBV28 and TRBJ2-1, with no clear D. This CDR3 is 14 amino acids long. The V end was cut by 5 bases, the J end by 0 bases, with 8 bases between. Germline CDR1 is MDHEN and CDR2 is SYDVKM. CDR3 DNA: TGTGCCAGCAGTACCCTCGGCTCCTACAATGAGCAGTTCTTC. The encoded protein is CASSTLGSYNEQFF.

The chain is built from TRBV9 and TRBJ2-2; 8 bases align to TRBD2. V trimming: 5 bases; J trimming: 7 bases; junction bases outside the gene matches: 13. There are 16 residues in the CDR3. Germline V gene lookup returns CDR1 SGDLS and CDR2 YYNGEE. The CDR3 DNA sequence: TGTGCCAGCAGTCCCGTTAGCGGGACCCCTTACGGGGAGCTGTTTTTT. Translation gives CASSPVSGTPYGELFF. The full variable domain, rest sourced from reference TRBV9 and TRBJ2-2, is DSGVTQTPKHLITATGQRVTLRCSPRSGDLSVYWYQQSLDQGLQFLIQYYNGEERAKGNILERFSAQQFPDLHSELNLSSLELGDSALYFCASSPVSGTPYGELFFGEGSRLTVL.

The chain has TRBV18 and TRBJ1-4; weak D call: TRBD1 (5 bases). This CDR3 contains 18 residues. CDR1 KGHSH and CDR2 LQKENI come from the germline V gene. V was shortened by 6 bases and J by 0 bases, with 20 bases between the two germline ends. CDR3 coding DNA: TGTGCCAGCTCCCCGGTTATGCAGGACATAGCAACTAATGAAAAACTGTTTTTT. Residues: CASSPVMQDIATNEKLFF.

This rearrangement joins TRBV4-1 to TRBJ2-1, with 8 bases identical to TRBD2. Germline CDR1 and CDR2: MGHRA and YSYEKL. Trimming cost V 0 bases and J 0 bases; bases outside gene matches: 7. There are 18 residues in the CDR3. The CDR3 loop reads CASSQDEVGTSSYNEQFF. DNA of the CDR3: TGCGCCAGCAGCCAAGACGAAGTTGGGACTAGCTCCTACAATGAGCAGTTCTTC.

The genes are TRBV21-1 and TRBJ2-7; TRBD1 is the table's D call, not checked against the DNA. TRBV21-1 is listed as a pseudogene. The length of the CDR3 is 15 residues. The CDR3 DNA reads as TGTGCCAGCAGCAAAGGCCCGGACAGGCCCTACGAGCAGTACTTC. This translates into CASSKGPDRPYEQYF.

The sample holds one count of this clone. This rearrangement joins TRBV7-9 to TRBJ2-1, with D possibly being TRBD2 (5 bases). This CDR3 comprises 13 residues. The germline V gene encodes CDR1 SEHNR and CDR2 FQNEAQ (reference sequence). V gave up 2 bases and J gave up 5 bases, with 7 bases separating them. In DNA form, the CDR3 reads TGTGCCAGCAGCTTACGGGAAAACAATGAGCAGTTCTTC. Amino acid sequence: CASSLRENNEQFF.

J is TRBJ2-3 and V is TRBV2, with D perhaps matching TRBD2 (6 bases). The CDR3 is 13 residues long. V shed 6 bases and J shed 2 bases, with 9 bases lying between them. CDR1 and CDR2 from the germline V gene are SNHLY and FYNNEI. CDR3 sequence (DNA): TGTGCCAGCAGGGGGGGAACCACAGATACGCAGTATTTT. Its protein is CASRGGTTDTQYF.

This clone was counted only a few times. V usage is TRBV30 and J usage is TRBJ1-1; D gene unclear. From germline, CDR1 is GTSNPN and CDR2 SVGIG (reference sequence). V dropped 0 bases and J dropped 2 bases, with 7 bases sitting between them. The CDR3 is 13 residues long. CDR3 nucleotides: TGTGCCTGGAGTGTCCGGGGTAACACTGAAGCTTTCTTT. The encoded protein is CAWSVRGNTEAFF.

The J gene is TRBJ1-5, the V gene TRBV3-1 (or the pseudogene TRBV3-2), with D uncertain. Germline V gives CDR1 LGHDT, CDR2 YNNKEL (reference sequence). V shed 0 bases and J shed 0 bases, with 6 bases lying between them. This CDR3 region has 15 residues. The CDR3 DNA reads TGTGCCAGCAGCCAAGATGGGAGTAGCAATCAGCCCCAGCATTTT. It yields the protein CASSQDGSSNQPQHF.

CDR3 sequence (DNA): TGTGCCAGTAGTCGGGGACAGGGGATAGGGTACGAGCAGTACTTC. This codes for CASSRGQGIGYEQYF. V and J are TRBV19 and TRBJ2-7; 10 bases are shared with TRBD1. CDR1 and CDR2 from the germline V gene are LNHDA and SQIVND (reference sequence). V was clipped by 5 bases and J by 4 bases; unmatched bases: 8. The CDR3 length is 15 residues.

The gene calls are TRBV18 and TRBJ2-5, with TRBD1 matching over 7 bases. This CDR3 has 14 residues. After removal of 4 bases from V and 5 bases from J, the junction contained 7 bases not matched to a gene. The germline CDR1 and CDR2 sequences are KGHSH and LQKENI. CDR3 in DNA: TGTGCCAGCTCACAAAACAGGGGAGAGGAGACCCAGTACTTC. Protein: CASSQNRGEETQYF.

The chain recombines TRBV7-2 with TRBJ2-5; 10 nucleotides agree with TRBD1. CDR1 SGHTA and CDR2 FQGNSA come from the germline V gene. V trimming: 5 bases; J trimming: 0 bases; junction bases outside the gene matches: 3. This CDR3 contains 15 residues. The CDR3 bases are TGTGCCAGCAGCCAGGACAGGGGGTACCAAGAGACCCAGTACTTC. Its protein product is CASSQDRGYQETQYF.

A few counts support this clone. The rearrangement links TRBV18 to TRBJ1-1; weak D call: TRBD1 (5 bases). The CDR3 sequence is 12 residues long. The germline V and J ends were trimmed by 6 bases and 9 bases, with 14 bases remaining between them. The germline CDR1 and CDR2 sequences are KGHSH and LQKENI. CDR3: CASSKVREQAFF. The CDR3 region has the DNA TGTGCCAGCTCGAAGGTCAGGGAACAAGCTTTCTTT.

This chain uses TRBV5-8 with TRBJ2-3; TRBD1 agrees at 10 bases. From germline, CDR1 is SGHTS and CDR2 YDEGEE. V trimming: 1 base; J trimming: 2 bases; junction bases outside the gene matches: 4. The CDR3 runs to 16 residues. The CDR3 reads CASSLLGQGFTDTQYF. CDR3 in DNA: TGTGCCAGCAGCTTGCTGGGACAGGGGTTCACAGATACGCAGTATTTT.

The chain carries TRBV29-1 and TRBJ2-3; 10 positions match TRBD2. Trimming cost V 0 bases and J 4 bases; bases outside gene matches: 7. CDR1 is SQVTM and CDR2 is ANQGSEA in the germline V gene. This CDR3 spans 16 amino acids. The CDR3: CSVEDRSGRVADTQYF. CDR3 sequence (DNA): TGCAGCGTTGAAGATCGCAGCGGGAGGGTCGCAGATACGCAGTATTTT.

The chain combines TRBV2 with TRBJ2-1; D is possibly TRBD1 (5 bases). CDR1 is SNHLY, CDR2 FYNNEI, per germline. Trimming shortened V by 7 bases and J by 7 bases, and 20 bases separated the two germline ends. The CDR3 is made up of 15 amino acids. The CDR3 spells CASNRQGNSRNEQFF. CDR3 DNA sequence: TGTGCCAGCAATCGTCAGGGTAATTCGAGGAATGAGCAGTTCTTC.

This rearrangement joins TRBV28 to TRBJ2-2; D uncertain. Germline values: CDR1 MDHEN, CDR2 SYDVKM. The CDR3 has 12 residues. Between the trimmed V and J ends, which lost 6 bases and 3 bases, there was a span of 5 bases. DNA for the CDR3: TGTGCCAGCAGGTCTTACACCGGGGAGCTGTTTTTT. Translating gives CASRSYTGELFF.

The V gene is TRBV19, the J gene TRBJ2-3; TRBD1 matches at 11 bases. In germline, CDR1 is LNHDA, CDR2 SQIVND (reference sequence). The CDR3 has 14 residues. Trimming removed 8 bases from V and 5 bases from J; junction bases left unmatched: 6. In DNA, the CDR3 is TGTGCCAGTCGGGACAGGGGGGGGAAAGATACGCAGTATTTT. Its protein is CASRDRGGKDTQYF.

This chain's CDR3 is CASRSGQGTYGYTF. The CDR3 nucleotides are TGTGCCAGCAGGTCGGGACAGGGCACGTATGGCTACACCTTC. The rearrangement joins TRBV28 to TRBJ1-2, with 9 bases fitting TRBD1. With 6 bases clipped from V and 5 bases from J, the junction kept 7 bases outside the gene matches. CDR1 and CDR2 (germline): MDHEN, SYDVKM. The CDR3 is 14 amino acids.

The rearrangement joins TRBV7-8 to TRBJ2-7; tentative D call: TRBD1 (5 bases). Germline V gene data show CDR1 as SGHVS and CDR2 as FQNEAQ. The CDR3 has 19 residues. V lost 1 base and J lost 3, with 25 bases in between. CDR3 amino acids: CASSLGAGFSQRTVYEQYF. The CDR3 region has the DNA TGTGCCAGCAGCTTAGGCGCAGGGTTTTCTCAACGGACCGTCTACGAGCAGTACTTC. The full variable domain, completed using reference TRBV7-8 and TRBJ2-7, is GAGVSQSPRYKVAKRGQDVALRCDPISGHVSLFWYQQALGQGPEFLTYFQNEAQLDKSGLPSDRFFAERPEGSVSTLKIQRTQQEDSAVYLCASSLGAGFSQRTVYEQYFGPGTRLTVT.

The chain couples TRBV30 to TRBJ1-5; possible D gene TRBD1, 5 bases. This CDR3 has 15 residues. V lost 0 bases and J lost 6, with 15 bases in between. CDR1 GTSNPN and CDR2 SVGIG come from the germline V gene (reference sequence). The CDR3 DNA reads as TGTGCCTGGAGTGTATCTTTCGGGGGAACTCAGCCCCAGCATTTT. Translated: CAWSVSFGGTQPQHF.

As DNA, the CDR3 is TGTGCCAGCAGCCACGGGACAGGGATATACAATGAGCAGTTCTTC. It yields the protein CASSHGTGIYNEQFF. The chain carries TRBV3-1 (or the pseudogene TRBV3-2) and TRBJ2-1; the match to TRBD1 covers 9 bases. V dropped 3 bases and J dropped 4; count of bases not matched to a gene: 4. The germline CDR1 and CDR2 sequences are LGHDT and YNNKEL (reference sequence). The CDR3 covers 15 residues.

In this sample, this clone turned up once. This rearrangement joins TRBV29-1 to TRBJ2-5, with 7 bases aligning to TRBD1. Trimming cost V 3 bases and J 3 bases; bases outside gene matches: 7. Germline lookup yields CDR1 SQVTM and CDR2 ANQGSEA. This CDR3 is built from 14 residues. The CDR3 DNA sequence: TGCAGCGTTGAGCCCCAGACAGGGAAAGAGACCCAGTACTTC. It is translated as CSVEPQTGKETQYF.

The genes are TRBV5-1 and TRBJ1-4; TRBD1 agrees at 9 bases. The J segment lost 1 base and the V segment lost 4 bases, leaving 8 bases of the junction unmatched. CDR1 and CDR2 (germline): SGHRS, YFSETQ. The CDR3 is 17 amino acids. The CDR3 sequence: CASSPDRGLLTNEKLFF. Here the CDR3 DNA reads TGCGCCAGCAGCCCGGACAGGGGCCTACTAACTAATGAAAAACTGTTTTTT.